This paragraph covers one T cell receptor beta chain sequence. Antigen unknown. These data come from a study of cytomegalovirus exposure and HLA in healthy donors. Study-level findings and limits: Among TCR sequences, most were rare, though some public TCRs appeared in many donors. A list of 164 TCR beta chains associated with cytomegalovirus was given. Per published reports, the classifier diagnosed cytomegalovirus status with high specificity and sensitivity. In a later analysis, first-cohort TCR clusters were found to tend to co-occur in the approximately 120 validation repertoires.

Libraries were prepared by immunoSEQ multiplex PCR; TCRdb keeps only in-frame clonotypes and omits some of them. The table has 250,000 or so clones, 90% seen once; the top ten hold under 0.45%. The clonotype originates from a woman between 18 and 29 years old in good health and CMV-seronegative. The specimen was PBMCs.

CDR3 sequence (DNA): TGTGCCAGCAGTTTAGGAAGCGGGCAGGGAGGCACTGAAGCTTTCTTT. Its protein is CASSLGSGQGGTEAFF. The chain combines TRBV27 with TRBJ1-1; possibly TRBD1 for D (5 bases). Trimming cost V 2 bases and J 4 bases, with 17 bases left between them. From germline, CDR1 is MNHEY and CDR2 SMNVEV (reference sequence). CDR3 length: 16 residues.